What follows describes a single T cell receptor (beta chain). Its specificity is not known. This entry belongs to a study of cytomegalovirus exposure and HLA in healthy donors. Overall study findings and caveats: Many donors carried some public TCRs, although rarity characterized most TCR sequences.

From germline, CDR1 is SGHRS and CDR2 YFSETQ. This CDR3 contains 16 residues. After removal of 4 bases from V and 4 bases from J, the junction contained 11 bases not matched to a gene. The PCR contained 60 Vbeta and 13 Jbeta primers. Sequenced by immunoSEQ multiplex PCR; TCRdb stores in-frame clones only, minus some. The data show 130,000 or so clones, with around 67% seen just once and roughly 4.5% held by the top ten. The receptor was isolated from a man between 18 and 35 years old in good health and CMV-seropositive. V usage is TRBV5-1 and J usage is TRBJ1-2; 9 nucleotides line up with TRBD1. Sequences were obtained from PBMCs. The CDR3 here is CASSQGTGSFFYGYTF. CDR3 coding DNA: TGCGCCAGCAGCCAAGGGACAGGGTCATTTTTCTATGGCTACACCTTC.